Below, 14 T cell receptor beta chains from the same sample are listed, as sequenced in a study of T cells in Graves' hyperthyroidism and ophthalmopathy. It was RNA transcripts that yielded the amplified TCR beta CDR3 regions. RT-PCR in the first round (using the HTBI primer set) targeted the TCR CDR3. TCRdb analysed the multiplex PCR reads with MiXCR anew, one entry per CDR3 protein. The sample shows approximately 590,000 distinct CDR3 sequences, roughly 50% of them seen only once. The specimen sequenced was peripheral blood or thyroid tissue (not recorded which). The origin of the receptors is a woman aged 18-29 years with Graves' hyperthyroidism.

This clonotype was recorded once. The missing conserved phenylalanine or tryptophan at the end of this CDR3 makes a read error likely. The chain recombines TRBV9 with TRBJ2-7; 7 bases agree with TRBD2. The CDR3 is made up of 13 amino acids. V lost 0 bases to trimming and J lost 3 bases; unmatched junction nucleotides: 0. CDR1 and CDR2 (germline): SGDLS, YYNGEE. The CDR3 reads CASSVGGSYEQYL. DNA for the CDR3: TGTGCCAGCAGCGTAGGCGGGAGCTACGAGCAGTACCTC.

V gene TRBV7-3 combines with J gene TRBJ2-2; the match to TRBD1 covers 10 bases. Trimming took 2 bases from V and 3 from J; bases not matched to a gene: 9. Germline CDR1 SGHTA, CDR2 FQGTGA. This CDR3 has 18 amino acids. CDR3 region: CASSLGGQGRWDTGELFF. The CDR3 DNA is TGTGCCAGCAGCTTAGGGGGACAGGGGCGATGGGACACCGGGGAGCTGTTTTTT.

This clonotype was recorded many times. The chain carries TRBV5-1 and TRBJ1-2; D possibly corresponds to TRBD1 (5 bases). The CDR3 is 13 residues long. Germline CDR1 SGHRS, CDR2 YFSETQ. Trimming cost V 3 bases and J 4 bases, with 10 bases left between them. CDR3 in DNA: TGCGCCAGCAGCTCGGGGACGGCCTATGGCTACACCTTC. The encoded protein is CASSSGTAYGYTF.

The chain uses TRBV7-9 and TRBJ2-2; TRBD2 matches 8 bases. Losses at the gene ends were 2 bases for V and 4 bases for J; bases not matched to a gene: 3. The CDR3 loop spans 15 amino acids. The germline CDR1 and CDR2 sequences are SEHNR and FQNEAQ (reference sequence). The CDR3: CASSLRGLATGELFF. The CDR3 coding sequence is TGTGCCAGCAGCTTAAGAGGACTAGCCACCGGGGAGCTGTTTTTT. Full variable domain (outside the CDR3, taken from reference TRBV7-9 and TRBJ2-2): DTGVSQNPRHKITKRGQNVTFRCDPISEHNRLYWYRQTLGQGPEFLTYFQNEAQLEKSRLLSDRFSAERPKGSFSTLEIQRTEQGDSAMYLCASSLRGLATGELFFGEGSRLTVL.

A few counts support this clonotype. In DNA form, the CDR3 reads TGTGCCAGCAGGGATATGGAGTTCGAGCAGTACTTC. It specifies CASRDMEFEQYF. V is TRBV10-3 and J is TRBJ2-7, with D tentatively TRBD1 (5 bases). The CDR3 length is 12 residues. V was cut by 10 bases and J by 6 bases, with 16 bases left in between. Germline CDR1 and CDR2: ENHRY and SYGVKD.

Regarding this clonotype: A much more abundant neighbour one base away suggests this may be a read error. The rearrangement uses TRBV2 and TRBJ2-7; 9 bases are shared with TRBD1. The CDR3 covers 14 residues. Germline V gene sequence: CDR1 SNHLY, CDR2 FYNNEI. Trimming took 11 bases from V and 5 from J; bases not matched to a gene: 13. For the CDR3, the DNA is TGTGCCGGCCAAAGGAGGGACAGGGTCAACGAGCAGTACTTC. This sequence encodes CAGQRRDRVNEQYF.

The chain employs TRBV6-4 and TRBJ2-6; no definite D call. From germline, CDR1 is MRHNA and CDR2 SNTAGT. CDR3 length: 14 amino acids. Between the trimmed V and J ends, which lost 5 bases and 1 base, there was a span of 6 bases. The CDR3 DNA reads TGTGCCAGCAGTAAGGCTTCTGGGGCCAACGTCCTGACTTTC. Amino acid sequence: CASSKASGANVLTF.

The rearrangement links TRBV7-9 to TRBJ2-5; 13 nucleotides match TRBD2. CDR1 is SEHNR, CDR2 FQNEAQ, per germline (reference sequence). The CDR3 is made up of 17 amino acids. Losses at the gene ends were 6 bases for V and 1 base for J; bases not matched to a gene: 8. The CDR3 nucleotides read TGTGCCAGCAGTTTCCCGGGACTAGCGGGAACCCAAGAGACCCAGTACTTC. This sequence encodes CASSFPGLAGTQETQYF.

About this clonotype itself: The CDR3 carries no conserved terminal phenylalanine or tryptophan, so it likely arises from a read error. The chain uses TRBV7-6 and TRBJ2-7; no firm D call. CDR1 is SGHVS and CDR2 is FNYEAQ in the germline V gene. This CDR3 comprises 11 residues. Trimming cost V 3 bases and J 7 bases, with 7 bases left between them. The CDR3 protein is CASSLVGEQYL. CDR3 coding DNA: TGTGCCAGCAGCTTGGTTGGTGAGCAGTACCTC.

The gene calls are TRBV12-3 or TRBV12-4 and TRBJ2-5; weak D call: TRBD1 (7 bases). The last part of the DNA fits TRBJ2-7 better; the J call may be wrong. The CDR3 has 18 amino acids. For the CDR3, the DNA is TGTGCCAGCAGTTTCAGCTTTGGAGGCGGGACAGCGTTTTACGAGCAGTACTTC. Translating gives CASSFSFGGGTAFYEQYF.

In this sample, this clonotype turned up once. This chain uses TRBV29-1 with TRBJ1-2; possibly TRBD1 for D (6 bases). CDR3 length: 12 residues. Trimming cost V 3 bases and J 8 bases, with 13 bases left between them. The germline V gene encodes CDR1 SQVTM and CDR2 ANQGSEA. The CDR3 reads CSVDAQGGGYTF. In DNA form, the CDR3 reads TGCAGCGTTGACGCACAGGGTGGAGGCTACACCTTC.

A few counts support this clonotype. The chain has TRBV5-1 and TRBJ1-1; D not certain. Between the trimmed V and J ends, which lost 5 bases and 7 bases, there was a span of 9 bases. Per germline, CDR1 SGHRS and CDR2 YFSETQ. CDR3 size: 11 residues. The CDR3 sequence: CASSSVGEAFF. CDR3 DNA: TGCGCCAGCAGTTCTGTGGGTGAAGCTTTCTTT.

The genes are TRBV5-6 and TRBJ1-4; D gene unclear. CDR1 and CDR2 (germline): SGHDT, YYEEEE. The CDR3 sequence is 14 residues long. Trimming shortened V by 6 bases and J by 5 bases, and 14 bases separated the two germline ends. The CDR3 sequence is CASTGLGGNEKLFF. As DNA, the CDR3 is TGTGCCAGCACCGGCCTGGGTGGGAATGAAAAACTGTTTTTT. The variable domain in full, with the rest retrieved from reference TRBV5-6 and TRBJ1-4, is DAGVTQSPTHLIKTRGQQVTLRCSPKSGHDTVSWYQQALGQGPQFIFQYYEEEERQRGNFPDRFSGHQFPNYSSELNVNALLLGDSALYLCASTGLGGNEKLFFGSGTQLSVL.

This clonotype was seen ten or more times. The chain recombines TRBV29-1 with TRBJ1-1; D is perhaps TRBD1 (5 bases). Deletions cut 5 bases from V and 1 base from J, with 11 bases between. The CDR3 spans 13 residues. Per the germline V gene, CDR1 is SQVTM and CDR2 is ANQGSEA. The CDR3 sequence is CSVMRGPNTEAFF. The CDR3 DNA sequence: TGCAGCGTTATGAGGGGACCGAACACTGAAGCTTTCTTT.